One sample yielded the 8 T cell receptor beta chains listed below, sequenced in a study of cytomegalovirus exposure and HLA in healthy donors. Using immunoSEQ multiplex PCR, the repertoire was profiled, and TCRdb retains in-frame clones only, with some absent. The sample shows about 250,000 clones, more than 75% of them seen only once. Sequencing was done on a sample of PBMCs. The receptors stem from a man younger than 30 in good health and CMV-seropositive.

CDR3 in DNA: TGTGCCAGCAGTTTAAACGGTGGGAGTGAGCAGTTCTTC. Its translation: CASSLNGGSEQFF. V usage is TRBV27 and J usage is TRBJ2-1; weak D call: TRBD2 (5 bases). The CDR3 spans 13 residues. CDR1 is MNHEY, CDR2 SMNVEV, per germline (reference sequence). The germline V and J ends were trimmed by 2 bases and 9 bases, with 11 bases remaining between them.

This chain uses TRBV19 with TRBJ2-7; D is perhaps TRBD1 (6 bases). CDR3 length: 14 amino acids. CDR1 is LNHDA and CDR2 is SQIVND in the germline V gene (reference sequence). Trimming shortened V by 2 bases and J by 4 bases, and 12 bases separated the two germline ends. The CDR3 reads CASSILGRGYEQYF. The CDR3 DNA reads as TGTGCCAGTAGTATATTGGGCAGGGGTTACGAGCAGTACTTC.

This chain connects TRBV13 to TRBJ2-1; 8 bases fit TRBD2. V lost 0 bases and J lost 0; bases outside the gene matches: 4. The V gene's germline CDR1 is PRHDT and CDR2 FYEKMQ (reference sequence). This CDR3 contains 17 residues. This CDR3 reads CASSLGGAGGSYNEQFF. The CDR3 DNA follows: TGTGCCAGCAGCTTAGGCGGGGCGGGAGGCTCCTACAATGAGCAGTTCTTC.

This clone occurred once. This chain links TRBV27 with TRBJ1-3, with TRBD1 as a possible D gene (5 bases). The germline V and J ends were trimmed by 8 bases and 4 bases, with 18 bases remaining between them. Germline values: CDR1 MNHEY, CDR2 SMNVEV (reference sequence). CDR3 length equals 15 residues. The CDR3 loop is CASARDGGFGNTIYF. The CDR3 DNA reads TGTGCCAGCGCGCGGGACGGGGGGTTCGGAAACACCATATATTTT.

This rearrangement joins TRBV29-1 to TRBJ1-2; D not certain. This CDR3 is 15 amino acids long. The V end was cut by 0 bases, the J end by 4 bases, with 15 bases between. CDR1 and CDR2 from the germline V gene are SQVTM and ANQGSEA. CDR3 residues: CSVEDLPPAPYGYTF. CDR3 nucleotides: TGCAGCGTTGAAGATCTCCCCCCAGCTCCCTATGGCTACACCTTC.

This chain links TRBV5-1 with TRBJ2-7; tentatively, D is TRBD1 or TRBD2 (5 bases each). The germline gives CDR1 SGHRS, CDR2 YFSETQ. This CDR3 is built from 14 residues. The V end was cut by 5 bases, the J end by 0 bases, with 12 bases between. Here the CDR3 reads CASSVGDSSYEQYF. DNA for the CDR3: TGCGCCAGCAGTGTGGGGGATAGCTCCTACGAGCAGTACTTC.

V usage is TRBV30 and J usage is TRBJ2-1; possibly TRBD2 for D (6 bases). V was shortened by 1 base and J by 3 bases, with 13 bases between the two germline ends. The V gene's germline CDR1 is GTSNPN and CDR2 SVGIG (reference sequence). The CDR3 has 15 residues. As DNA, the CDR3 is TGTGCCTGGAGTGGGGACTTCTCAAACTACAATGAGCAGTTCTTC. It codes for CAWSGDFSNYNEQFF.

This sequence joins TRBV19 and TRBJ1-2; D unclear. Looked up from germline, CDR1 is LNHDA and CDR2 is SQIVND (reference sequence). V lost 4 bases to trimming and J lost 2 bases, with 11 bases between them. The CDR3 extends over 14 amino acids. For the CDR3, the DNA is TGTGCCAGTAGTAGGTGGGCAGAAAACTATGGCTACACCTTC. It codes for CASSRWAENYGYTF.